The next 3 T cell receptor beta chains were all read from a single sample in a study of blood T cell repertoires in COVID-19. Sequenced by immunoSEQ multiplex PCR; TCRdb stores in-frame clones only, minus some. The table includes 85,000 to 100,000 clones, about nine tenths detected once. Sequences were obtained from peripheral blood. The source is a man between 60 and 75 years old with acute or convalescent COVID-19.

In nucleotides, the CDR3 is TGTGCCAGCCAACCACAGGGTCTGAACACTGAAGCTTTCTTT. It codes for CASQPQGLNTEAFF. The chain joins TRBV2 to TRBJ1-1, with a tentative D call TRBD1 (6 bases). V lost 8 bases and J 0 bases, leaving 13 bases between the germline ends. CDR1 is SNHLY, CDR2 FYNNEI, per germline. There are 14 residues in the CDR3.

This clone was seen only a few times. This chain uses TRBV2 with TRBJ1-1, with D maybe TRBD1 (5 bases). In germline, CDR1 is SNHLY, CDR2 FYNNEI. This CDR3 comprises 15 residues. Trimming shortened V by 6 bases and J by 5 bases, and 19 bases separated the two germline ends. CDR3 region: CASRRGGDVRTEAFF. The CDR3 coding sequence is TGTGCCAGCAGAAGGGGAGGGGATGTAAGGACTGAAGCTTTCTTT.

The V and J genes are TRBV18 and TRBJ1-2; 7 bases match TRBD1. The germline CDR1 and CDR2 sequences are KGHSH and LQKENI. The CDR3 has 15 amino acids. Trimming removed 5 bases from V and 1 base from J; junction bases left unmatched: 7. The chain's CDR3 is CASSTTGQLNYGYTF. The DNA of the CDR3 is TGTGCCAGCTCAACTACGGGACAGCTTAACTATGGCTACACCTTC. Full variable domain (outside the CDR3, taken from reference TRBV18 and TRBJ1-2): NAGVMQNPRHLVRRRGQEARLRCSPMKGHSHVYWYRQLPEEGLKFMVYLQKENIIDESGMPKERFSAEFPKEGPSILRIQQVVRGDSAAYFCASSTTGQLNYGYTFGSGTRLTVV.